This record covers a single T cell receptor beta chain. An end of the junction differs from the germline gene, which may be a read error. This sample stems from a study of cytomegalovirus exposure and HLA in healthy donors. The PCR was carried out with 60 Vbeta primers and 13 Jbeta primers. TCRdb's table, derived via immunoSEQ multiplex PCR, lists solely in-frame clones and lacks some. The sample has roughly 220,000 clones, roughly 80% seen once. The CDR3 loop spans 16 amino acids. Germline loops: CDR1 SGHRS, CDR2 YFSETQ. The clonotype originates from a man aged 50 to 59 in good health and CMV-seronegative. Sequences were obtained from PBMCs. The chain has TRBV5-1 and TRBJ2-5; the match to TRBD2 covers 9 bases. The DNA of the CDR3 is TGCGCCAGCAGCTCGACTAGCGGCCCTTACCAAGGGACCCAGTACTTC. Translating it yields CASSSTSGPYQGTQYF.